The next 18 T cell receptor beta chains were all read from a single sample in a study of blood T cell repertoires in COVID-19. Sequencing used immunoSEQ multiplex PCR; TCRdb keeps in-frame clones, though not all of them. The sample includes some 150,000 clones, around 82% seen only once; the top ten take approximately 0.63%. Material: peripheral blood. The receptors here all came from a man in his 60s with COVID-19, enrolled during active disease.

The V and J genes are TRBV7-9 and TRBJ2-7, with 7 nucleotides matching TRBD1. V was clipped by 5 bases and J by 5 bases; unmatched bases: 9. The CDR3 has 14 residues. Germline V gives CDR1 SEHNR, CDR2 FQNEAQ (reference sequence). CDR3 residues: CASSGRQGPNEQYF. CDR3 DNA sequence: TGTGCCAGCAGCGGACGACAGGGACCGAACGAGCAGTACTTC.

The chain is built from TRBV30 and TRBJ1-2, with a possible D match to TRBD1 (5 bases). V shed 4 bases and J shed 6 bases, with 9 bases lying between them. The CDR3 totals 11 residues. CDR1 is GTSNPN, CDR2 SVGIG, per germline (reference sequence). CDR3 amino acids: CAWNQGHGYTF. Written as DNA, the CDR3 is TGTGCCTGGAATCAGGGCCATGGCTACACCTTC.

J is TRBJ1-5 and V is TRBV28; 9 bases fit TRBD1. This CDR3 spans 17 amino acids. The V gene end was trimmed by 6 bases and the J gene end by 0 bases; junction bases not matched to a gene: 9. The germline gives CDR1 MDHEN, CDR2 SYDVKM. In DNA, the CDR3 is TGTGCCAGCAGACGACAGGGGGTATCCCATAGCAATCAGCCCCAGCATTTT. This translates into CASRRQGVSHSNQPQHF. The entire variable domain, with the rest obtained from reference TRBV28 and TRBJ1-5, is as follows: DVKVTQSSRYLVKRTGEKVFLECVQDMDHENMFWYRQDPGLGLRLIYFSYDVKMKEKGDIPEGYSVSREKKERFSLILESASTNQTSMYLCASRRQGVSHSNQPQHFGDGTRLSIL.

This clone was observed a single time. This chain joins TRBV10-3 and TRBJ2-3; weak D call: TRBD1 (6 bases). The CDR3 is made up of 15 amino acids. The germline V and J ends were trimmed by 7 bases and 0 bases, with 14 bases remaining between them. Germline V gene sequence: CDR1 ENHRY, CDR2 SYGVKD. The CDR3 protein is CAITKETGSTDTQYF. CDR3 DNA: TGTGCCATCACCAAGGAAACAGGGAGCACAGATACGCAGTATTTT.

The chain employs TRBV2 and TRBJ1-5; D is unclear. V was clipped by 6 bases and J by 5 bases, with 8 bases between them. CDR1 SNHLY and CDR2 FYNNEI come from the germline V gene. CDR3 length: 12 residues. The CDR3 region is CASREGHQPQHF. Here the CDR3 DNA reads TGTGCCAGCAGGGAGGGTCATCAGCCCCAGCATTTT.

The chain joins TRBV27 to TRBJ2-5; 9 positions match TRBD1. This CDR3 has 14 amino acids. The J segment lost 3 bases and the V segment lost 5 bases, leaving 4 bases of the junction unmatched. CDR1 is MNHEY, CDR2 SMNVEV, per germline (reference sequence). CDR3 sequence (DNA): TGTGCCAGCAGTCCAAGGGACAGGGAAGAGACCCAGTACTTC. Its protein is CASSPRDREETQYF.

CDR3 residues: CASSVAVTNEQFF. The CDR3 coding sequence is TGTGCCAGCAGCGTAGCGGTGACAAATGAGCAGTTCTTC. This sequence joins TRBV9 and TRBJ2-1; D remains ambiguous. V lost 0 bases to trimming and J lost 7 bases, with 8 bases between them. The CDR3 consists of 13 residues. Germline lookup yields CDR1 SGDLS and CDR2 YYNGEE.

The CDR3 sequence: CASSTRTGNTEAFF. Here the CDR3 DNA reads TGTGCCAGCAGCACTCGGACAGGAAACACTGAAGCTTTCTTT. V gene TRBV7-2 combines with J gene TRBJ1-1, with 7 positions matching TRBD1. In germline, CDR1 is SGHTA, CDR2 FQGNSA. The junction had 5 bases not matched to a gene; V was cut back by 5 bases and J by 2 bases. The CDR3 has 14 amino acids.

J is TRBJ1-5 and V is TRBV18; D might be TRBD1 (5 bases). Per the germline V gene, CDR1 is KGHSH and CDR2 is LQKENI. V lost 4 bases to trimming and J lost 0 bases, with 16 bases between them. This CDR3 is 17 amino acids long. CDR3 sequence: CASSRVGLTASNQPQHF. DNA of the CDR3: TGTGCCAGCTCACGGGTCGGTTTGACAGCTAGCAATCAGCCCCAGCATTTT.

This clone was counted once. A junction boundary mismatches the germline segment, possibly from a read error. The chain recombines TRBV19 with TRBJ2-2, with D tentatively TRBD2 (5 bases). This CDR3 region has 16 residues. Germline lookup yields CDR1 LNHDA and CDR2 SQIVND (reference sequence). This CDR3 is CVSSPKVGLNTGELFF. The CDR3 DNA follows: TGTGTCAGTAGCCCAAAGGTCGGACTTAACACCGGGGAGCTGTTTTTT.

The chain's CDR3 is CASSQGWGGGALESTQYF. The CDR3 DNA reads as TGCGCCAGCAGCCAAGGATGGGGCGGGGGGGCTTTAGAAAGTACGCAGTATTTT. The chain carries TRBV4-1 and TRBJ2-3; TRBD2 agrees at 9 bases. This CDR3 is built from 18 residues. Trimming removed 1 base from V and 8 bases from J; junction bases left unmatched: 16. Germline V gene sequence: CDR1 MGHRA, CDR2 YSYEKL.

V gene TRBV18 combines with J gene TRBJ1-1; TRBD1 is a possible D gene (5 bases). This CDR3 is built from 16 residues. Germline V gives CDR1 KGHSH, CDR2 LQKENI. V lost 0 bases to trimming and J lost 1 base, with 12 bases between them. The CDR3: CASSPPNPTGNTEAFF. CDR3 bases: TGTGCCAGCTCACCACCGAACCCTACAGGGAACACTGAAGCTTTCTTT.

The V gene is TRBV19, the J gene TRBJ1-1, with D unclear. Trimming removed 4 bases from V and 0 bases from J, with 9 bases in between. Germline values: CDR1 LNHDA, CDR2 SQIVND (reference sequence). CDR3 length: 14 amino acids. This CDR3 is CASSRTTVNTEAFF. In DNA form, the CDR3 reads TGTGCCAGTAGTAGAACCACAGTGAACACTGAAGCTTTCTTT.

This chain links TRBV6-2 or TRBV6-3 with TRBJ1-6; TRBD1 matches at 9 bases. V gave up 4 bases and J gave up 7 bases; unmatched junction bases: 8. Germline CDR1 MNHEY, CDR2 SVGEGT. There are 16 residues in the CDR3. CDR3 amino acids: CASSLPRTGENSPLHF. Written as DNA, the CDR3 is TGTGCCAGCAGTTTGCCTCGGACAGGGGAAAATTCACCCCTCCACTTT.

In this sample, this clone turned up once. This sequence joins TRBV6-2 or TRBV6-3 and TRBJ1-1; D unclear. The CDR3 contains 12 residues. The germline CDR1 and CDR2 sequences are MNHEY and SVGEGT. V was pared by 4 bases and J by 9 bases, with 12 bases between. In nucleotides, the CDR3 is TGTGCCAGCAGTTTGGCAGGAATGAAAGCTTTCTTT. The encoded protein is CASSLAGMKAFF.

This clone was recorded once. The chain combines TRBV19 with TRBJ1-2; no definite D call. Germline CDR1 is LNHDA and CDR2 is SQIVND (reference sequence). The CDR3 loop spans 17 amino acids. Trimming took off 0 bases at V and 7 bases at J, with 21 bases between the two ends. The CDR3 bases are TGTGCCAGTAGTATAGACAAGAGGGAAGATTGGGTACGTGGCTACACCTTC. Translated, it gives CASSIDKREDWVRGYTF.

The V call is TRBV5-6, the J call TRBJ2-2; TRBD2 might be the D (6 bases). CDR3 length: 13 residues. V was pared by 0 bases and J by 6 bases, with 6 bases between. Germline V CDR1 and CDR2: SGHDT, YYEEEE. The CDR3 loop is CASSLVAAGELFF. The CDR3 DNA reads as TGTGCCAGCAGCTTGGTAGCGGCCGGGGAGCTGTTTTTT. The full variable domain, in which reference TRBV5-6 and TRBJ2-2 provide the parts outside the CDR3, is DAGVTQSPTHLIKTRGQQVTLRCSPKSGHDTVSWYQQALGQGPQFIFQYYEEEERQRGNFPDRFSGHQFPNYSSELNVNALLLGDSALYLCASSLVAAGELFFGEGSRLTVL.

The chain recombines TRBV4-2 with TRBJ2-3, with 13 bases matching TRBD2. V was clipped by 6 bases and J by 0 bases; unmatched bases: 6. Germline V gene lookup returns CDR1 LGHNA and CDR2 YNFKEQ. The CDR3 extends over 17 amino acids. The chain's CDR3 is CASRLGTSGVSTDTQYF. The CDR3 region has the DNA TGTGCCAGCAGACTAGGGACTAGCGGGGTTAGCACAGATACGCAGTATTTT.